The present entry profiles one T cell receptor beta chain with its context. The source of the sample is a study of blood T cell repertoires in COVID-19. Looking at the study overall: Sites in the United States, Italy and Spain provided acute and convalescent COVID-19 samples.

Clinical histories supplied by participants themselves formed the basis of cohort assignment. Sequencing used immunoSEQ multiplex PCR; TCRdb keeps in-frame clones, though not all of them. The sample holds approximately 350,000 clones, around 91% seen once. This TCR came from a man younger than 30 who had recovered from COVID-19. Sequencing was done on a sample of PBMCs or T cells enriched from blood (not recorded which).

The CDR3 sequence: CAWSEQMNEKLFF. CDR3 DNA sequence: TGTGCCTGGAGTGAACAGATGAATGAAAAACTGTTTTTT. The chain recombines TRBV30 with TRBJ1-4; unclear D gene. CDR3 length: 13 residues. Trimming took 1 base from V and 5 from J, leaving 8 bases between them. CDR1 and CDR2 (germline): GTSNPN, SVGIG (reference sequence).